Presented here are 29 T cell receptor beta chains from one specimen sequenced in a study of T cells in Graves' hyperthyroidism and ophthalmopathy. TCR beta CDR3 regions were amplified from RNA. With the HTBI primer set, the TCR CDR3 went through a first round of RT-PCR. MiXCR was run by TCRdb on the multiplex PCR reads, yielding one entry per CDR3 protein. The table has 600,000 to 700,000 distinct CDR3 sequences, 14% to 15% seen once; the top ten hold around 4%. Sample: blood. These receptors all come from a woman aged 40 to 50 with Graves' ophthalmopathy.

This clonotype was recorded many times. V usage is TRBV9 and J usage is TRBJ2-7; D call uncertain. Germline V lookup: CDR1 SGDLS, CDR2 YYNGEE. Trimming left V 4 bases short and J 3 bases short, with 14 bases between. This CDR3 has 14 amino acids. CDR3 region: CASSPTLAVYEQYF. The CDR3 region has the DNA TGTGCCAGCAGCCCCACCCTTGCTGTCTACGAGCAGTACTTC.

Note on this clonotype: A much larger clone is a single base away; this may be a read error. The J gene is TRBJ1-2, the V gene TRBV5-1; the D gene is possibly TRBD1 (6 bases). Germline assignment: CDR1 SGHRS and CDR2 YFSETQ. The CDR3 runs 15 residues. DNA for the CDR3: TGCGTCAGCAGCCCTACAGGGTCCCCTAACTATGGCTACACCTTC. Residues: CVSSPTGSPNYGYTF.

This clonotype occurred a few times. This sequence joins TRBV6-1 and TRBJ1-1; D ambiguous. V was clipped by 6 bases and J by 0 bases, with 11 bases between them. The CDR3 has 14 residues. Per the germline V gene, CDR1 is MNHNS and CDR2 is SASEGT. The CDR3 sequence is CASRNGRLNTEAFF. CDR3 DNA sequence: TGTGCCAGCAGGAACGGGCGTCTGAACACTGAAGCTTTCTTT.

V is TRBV9 and J is TRBJ2-7; D perhaps matches TRBD2 (6 bases). The V end was cut by 4 bases, the J end by 4 bases, with 12 bases between. This CDR3 has 13 amino acids. Germline CDR1 and CDR2: SGDLS and YYNGEE. CDR3 protein: CASSQEGLYEQYF. DNA for the CDR3: TGTGCCAGCAGCCAGGAGGGGCTATACGAGCAGTACTTC.

The chain has TRBV4-1 and TRBJ2-7; TRBD2 is a possible D gene (6 bases). The CDR3 is 13 residues long. The germline V and J ends were trimmed by 3 bases and 5 bases, with 11 bases remaining between them. CDR1 is MGHRA, CDR2 YSYEKL, per germline. The CDR3, as DNA: TGCGCCAGCAGCCAGGGCATAGCGGACGAGCAGTACTTC. It is translated as CASSQGIADEQYF.

This clonotype came up many times. CDR3 protein: CASSLVDYHEQYF. The CDR3 coding sequence is TGTGCCAGCAGCTTAGTGGACTATCACGAGCAGTACTTC. The chain uses TRBV11-2 and TRBJ2-7; tentative D call: TRBD2 (6 bases). The CDR3 runs 13 residues. Germline CDR1 and CDR2: SGHAT and FQNNGV. V was pared by 1 base and J by 5 bases, with 9 bases between.

This chain uses TRBV28 with TRBJ2-7; no definite D call. CDR3 length: 13 residues. V shed 2 bases and J shed 3 bases, with 8 bases lying between them. Per germline, CDR1 MDHEN and CDR2 SYDVKM. CDR3 coding DNA: TGTGCCAGCAGTTTAGAGTTCCTCTACGAGCAGTACTTC. Translation: CASSLEFLYEQYF.

The table lists this clonotype with many counts. The chain couples TRBV28 to TRBJ2-7; TRBD1 aligns across 9 bases. From germline, CDR1 is MDHEN and CDR2 SYDVKM. CDR3 length: 15 residues. Germline trimming cut 5 bases from V and 5 bases from J; bases unmatched to any gene: 10. The CDR3 coding sequence is TGTGCCAGCAGTCCTCAGACAGGGGGTGTGCACGAGCAGTACTTC. Its protein is CASSPQTGGVHEQYF.

This clonotype was recorded at least ten times. One end of the junction is discordant with germline, which a read error may explain. This chain uses TRBV5-1 with TRBJ2-5, with 9 bases aligning to TRBD2. The CDR3 is 16 amino acids. The V gene's germline CDR1 is SGHRS and CDR2 YFSETQ. CDR3 coding DNA: TGTGCCAGCAGCTTAGTTTTGGCGGGAGGGCAAGAGACCCAGTACTTC. Amino acids: CASSLVLAGGQETQYF. Filled out from reference TRBV5-1 and TRBJ2-5, the complete variable domain reads KAGVTQTPRYLIKTRGQQVTLSCSPISGHRSVSWYQQTPGQGLQFLFEYFSETQRNKGNFPGRFSGRQFSNSRSEMNVSTLELGDSALYLCASSLVLAGGQETQYFGPGTRLLVL.

This clonotype was seen many times. The rearrangement links TRBV13 to TRBJ2-7, with TRBD2 identical over 15 bases. The germline V gene has CDR1 PRHDT and CDR2 FYEKMQ (reference sequence). This CDR3 comprises 18 residues. V trimming: 4 bases; J trimming: 1 base; junction bases outside the gene matches: 8. The CDR3 sequence is CASSSRTSGRVLSYEQYF. Here the CDR3 DNA reads TGTGCCAGCAGCTCTCGGACTAGCGGGAGGGTGTTGTCCTACGAGCAGTACTTC.

This clonotype was observed many times. This chain's CDR3 is CASRRTGYRSTGELFF. Here the CDR3 DNA reads TGTGCCAGCAGACGAACAGGGTATCGGAGCACCGGGGAGCTGTTTTTT. This rearrangement joins TRBV2 to TRBJ2-2, with D perhaps TRBD1 (6 bases). Germline loops: CDR1 SNHLY, CDR2 FYNNEI. This CDR3 has 16 amino acids. The germline V and J ends were trimmed by 6 bases and 4 bases, with 18 bases remaining between them.

This clonotype occurred a few times. The chain couples TRBV11-2 to TRBJ2-7; D possibly corresponds to TRBD2 (7 bases). The V gene's germline CDR1 is SGHAT and CDR2 FQNNGV. V was pared by 5 bases and J by 0 bases, with 23 bases between. The CDR3 sequence is 18 residues long. The CDR3 coding sequence is TGTGCCAGCAGCGCGAGGGGGTTTTCTAGCGGTAGCTCCTACGAGCAGTACTTC. Amino acid sequence: CASSARGFSSGSSYEQYF.

This chain uses TRBV3-1 with TRBJ2-7; D unresolved. Germline V gene sequence: CDR1 LGHDT, CDR2 YNNKEL (reference sequence). The CDR3 contains 13 residues. Trimming took off 0 bases at V and 7 bases at J, with 10 bases between the two ends. This chain's CDR3 is CASSQDRAREQYF. The CDR3 nucleotides read TGTGCCAGCAGCCAAGATCGGGCGCGTGAGCAGTACTTC.

This clonotype was seen ten or more times. The chain joins TRBV5-1 to TRBJ2-7, with unresolved D. Trimming removed 1 base at V and 6 bases at J, with 17 bases between. Per germline, CDR1 SGHRS and CDR2 YFSETQ. CDR3 length: 15 amino acids. CDR3 in amino acids: CASSLSAPFWGEQYF. The CDR3 coding sequence is TGCGCCAGCAGCTTGTCAGCCCCATTCTGGGGCGAGCAGTACTTC.

In this sample, this clonotype turned up many times. The genes are TRBV24-1 and TRBJ2-5; D is perhaps TRBD2 (6 bases). V was shortened by 4 bases and J by 7 bases, with 18 bases between the two germline ends. The germline CDR1 and CDR2 sequences are KGHDR and SFDVKD. This CDR3 has 15 amino acids. CDR3: CATSESSENRVTQYF. CDR3 bases: TGTGCCACCAGTGAATCTAGCGAGAATCGGGTGACCCAGTACTTC.

This clonotype was counted many times. The CDR3 DNA reads as TGTGCCAGCAGTGAAGCCAGTCATGGCTACACCTTC. This codes for CASSEASHGYTF. The rearrangement links TRBV6-1 to TRBJ1-2; D uncertain. Trimming left V 0 bases short and J 6 bases short, with 5 bases between. From germline, CDR1 is MNHNS and CDR2 SASEGT. The CDR3 has 12 residues.

The sample holds many counts of this clonotype. V is TRBV28 and J is TRBJ2-7; 12 bases map to TRBD2. Losses at the gene ends were 10 bases for V and 2 bases for J; bases not matched to a gene: 21. Germline lookup yields CDR1 MDHEN and CDR2 SYDVKM. There are 19 residues in the CDR3. The DNA for the CDR3 is TGTGCCACCAGCTCCCGGCTAGCGGGAGGGCCTCAGGGGGCCTACGAGCAGTACTTC. As protein: CATSSRLAGGPQGAYEQYF.

CDR3 sequence (DNA): TGTGCCAGCAGCTCCTTACAGGGTCAGCCCCAGCATTTT. It translates to CASSSLQGQPQHF. This chain uses TRBV11-2 with TRBJ1-5; a possible D gene is TRBD1 (6 bases). The CDR3 totals 13 residues. Trimming cost V 4 bases and J 6 bases, with 10 bases left between them. Germline-derived CDR1 and CDR2 are SGHAT and FQNNGV.

This clonotype was found many times. The gene calls are TRBV29-1 and TRBJ1-1, with D possibly matching TRBD1 (5 bases). Per the germline V gene, CDR1 is SQVTM and CDR2 is ANQGSEA. V was trimmed by 6 bases and J by 0 bases, leaving 20 bases between them. This CDR3 has 16 residues. CDR3: CSVASRSGTMNTEAFF. The CDR3 DNA sequence: TGCAGCGTGGCCTCTAGGTCGGGGACGATGAACACTGAAGCTTTCTTT.

This clonotype was recorded at least ten times. The V call is TRBV2, the J call TRBJ1-3; the D gene is possibly TRBD1 (6 bases). Germline loops: CDR1 SNHLY, CDR2 FYNNEI. This CDR3 comprises 14 residues. Deletions cut 7 bases from V and 1 base from J, with 11 bases between. This CDR3 is CASNNRVSGNTIYF. In DNA, the CDR3 is TGTGCCAGCAATAACAGGGTGTCTGGAAACACCATATATTTT.

The sample holds many counts of this clonotype. The chain joins TRBV5-6 to TRBJ2-7; 9 positions match TRBD2. Germline CDR1 is SGHDT and CDR2 is YYEEEE. This CDR3 spans 15 amino acids. V dropped 4 bases and J dropped 5; count of bases not matched to a gene: 10. The CDR3 reads CASSRRYSGSDEQYF. CDR3 DNA sequence: TGTGCCAGCAGCCGTCGGTATAGCGGGAGTGACGAGCAGTACTTC.

This clonotype occurred a few times. The CDR3 DNA reads as TGCGCCAGCAGTCGGACTAGCGGGAGGACGAACACCGGGGAGCTGTTTTTT. This sequence encodes CASSRTSGRTNTGELFF. This chain uses TRBV10-2 with TRBJ2-2; 14 bases are shared with TRBD2. Germline V lookup: CDR1 WSHSY, CDR2 SAAADI. V gave up 5 bases and J gave up 0 bases; unmatched junction bases: 2. CDR3 length: 17 residues.

At least ten counts were recorded for this clonotype. The V gene is TRBV28, the J gene TRBJ1-1; a possible D gene is TRBD1 (6 bases). From germline, CDR1 is MDHEN and CDR2 SYDVKM. This CDR3 comprises 16 residues. Deletions cut 6 bases from V and 0 bases from J, with 17 bases between. The CDR3 DNA reads TGTGCCAGCAGCCAGAGGGGGAATGGAATGAACACTGAAGCTTTCTTT. Encoded protein: CASSQRGNGMNTEAFF. The full variable domain, with the rest looked up from reference TRBV28 and TRBJ1-1, is DVKVTQSSRYLVKRTGEKVFLECVQDMDHENMFWYRQDPGLGLRLIYFSYDVKMKEKGDIPEGYSVSREKKERFSLILESASTNQTSMYLCASSQRGNGMNTEAFFGQGTRLTVV.

This chain connects TRBV6-1 to TRBJ2-4; TRBD1 matches at 10 bases. The germline CDR1 and CDR2 sequences are MNHNS and SASEGT. There are 15 residues in the CDR3. V shed 5 bases, J shed 2 bases, and the junction held 3 bases outside the gene matches. The CDR3 loop reads CASSRQGATKNIQYF. CDR3 bases: TGTGCCAGCAGTCGACAGGGGGCGACCAAAAACATTCAGTACTTC.

This clonotype was detected many times. The chain links TRBV12-3 or TRBV12-4 to TRBJ2-7; 10 nucleotides align to TRBD1. The CDR3 consists of 14 residues. V dropped 5 bases and J dropped 7; count of bases not matched to a gene: 8. The CDR3 loop is CASSLSGTGVEQYF. The CDR3, as DNA: TGTGCCAGCAGTCTCTCCGGGACAGGGGTTGAGCAGTACTTC.

This clonotype was seen many times. V and J are TRBV12-3 or TRBV12-4 and TRBJ2-2; TRBD2 aligns across 7 bases. J lost 7 bases, V lost 2 bases, and 10 bases had no gene match. This CDR3 comprises 16 residues. Here the CDR3 DNA reads TGTGCCAGCAGTTTACAGTTCGCGGGAGCTGGCGGGGAGCTGTTTTTT. Encoded protein: CASSLQFAGAGGELFF.

This clonotype was seen many times. V gene TRBV27 combines with J gene TRBJ1-1; no definite D call. The CDR3 loop spans 13 amino acids. Between the trimmed V and J ends, which lost 2 bases and 4 bases, there was a span of 8 bases. Germline-derived CDR1 and CDR2 are MNHEY and SMNVEV (reference sequence). This CDR3 is CASSLQRITEAFF. In nucleotides, the CDR3 is TGTGCCAGCAGTTTACAAAGAATCACTGAAGCTTTCTTT.

This clonotype has a handful of counts. The rearrangement uses TRBV15 and TRBJ1-5; D is uncertain. This CDR3 comprises 16 residues. V gave up 4 bases and J gave up 2 bases, with 15 bases separating them. In germline, CDR1 is LNHNV, CDR2 YYDKDF (reference sequence). CDR3 in DNA: TGTGCCACCAGCAACCAGGACCCGGCAGGCAATCAGCCCCAGCATTTT. Its protein is CATSNQDPAGNQPQHF. The full variable domain, in which reference TRBV15 and TRBJ1-5 provide the parts outside the CDR3, is DAMVIQNPRYQVTQFGKPVTLSCSQTLNHNVMYWYQQKSSQAPKLLFHYYDKDFNNEADTPDNFQSRRPNTSFCFLDIRSPGLGDTAMYLCATSNQDPAGNQPQHFGDGTRLSIL.

This clonotype was detected ten times or more. The chain carries TRBV6-2 or TRBV6-3 and TRBJ2-7, with 7 bases matching TRBD2. Trimming removed 6 bases from V and 3 bases from J; junction bases left unmatched: 5. Looked up from germline, CDR1 is MNHEY and CDR2 is SVGEGT. The CDR3 length is 13 residues. CDR3 DNA: TGTGCCAGCAGGACCAGCGGGATCTACGAGCAGTACTTC. Translation gives CASRTSGIYEQYF.